This T cell receptor beta chain was retrieved from a study of T cell responses to AZD1222 COVID-19 vaccine. Findings of the study overall: Sampling that yielded the repertoires occurred only after the peak T cell response. Possibly, clonal diversity was underestimated; donors were largely white British and included more females. Recipients of AZD1222 seropositive at baseline numbered only 5 to 7. Regions 160-218 and 743-854 held dominance among vaccine-associated CD4 TCRs, which spanned spike.

V was shortened by 3 bases and J by 4 bases, with 22 bases between the two germline ends. Per germline, CDR1 GTSNPN and CDR2 SVGIG (reference sequence). The CDR3 extends over 17 amino acids. The protocol was immunoSEQ multiplex PCR, while the TCRdb copy is restricted to in-frame clones and leaves out a portion. The data show roughly 170,000 clones, roughly 90% seen once. In regard to this clone: What it recognizes is unknown.

This chain uses TRBV30 with TRBJ1-3; D gene uncertain. The sample was peripheral blood, taken on day 0 of AZD1222 vaccination. This receptor was taken from an adult in good health. The CDR3 DNA is TGTGCCTGGAGGAGGGTCCCGGGCTCCGTAAAGGGAAACACCATATATTTT. Its translation is CAWRRVPGSVKGNTIYF.